This T cell receptor (beta chain) was sequenced for a study of blood T cell repertoires in COVID-19. Background on the study: There were acute and convalescent COVID-19 samples, and they came from the United States, Italy and Spain.

V was clipped by 8 bases and J by 5 bases, with 21 bases between them. CDR1 MNHEY and CDR2 SVGAGI come from the germline V gene. This CDR3 is 15 amino acids long. Authors' methods: Reference gene primer amplification gave nucleated cell count estimates. Only in-frame clones appear in the TCRdb table, and some are missing; sequencing was by immunoSEQ multiplex PCR. V and J calls and clone size are given by that table; D and trimming were obtained from the DNA. The repertoire consists of over 85,000 clones, with over 75% occurring once and the leading ten covering under 4.5%. The V call is TRBV6-5, the J call TRBJ1-1; TRBD1 might be the D (5 bases). The sample consisted of peripheral blood. The receptor was derived from a man aged 60-69 years with acute or convalescent COVID-19. The CDR3 bases are TGTGCCAGCCCCGGGATTCCGGGGACTTCTACTGAAGCTTTCTTT. It translates to CASPGIPGTSTEAFF.